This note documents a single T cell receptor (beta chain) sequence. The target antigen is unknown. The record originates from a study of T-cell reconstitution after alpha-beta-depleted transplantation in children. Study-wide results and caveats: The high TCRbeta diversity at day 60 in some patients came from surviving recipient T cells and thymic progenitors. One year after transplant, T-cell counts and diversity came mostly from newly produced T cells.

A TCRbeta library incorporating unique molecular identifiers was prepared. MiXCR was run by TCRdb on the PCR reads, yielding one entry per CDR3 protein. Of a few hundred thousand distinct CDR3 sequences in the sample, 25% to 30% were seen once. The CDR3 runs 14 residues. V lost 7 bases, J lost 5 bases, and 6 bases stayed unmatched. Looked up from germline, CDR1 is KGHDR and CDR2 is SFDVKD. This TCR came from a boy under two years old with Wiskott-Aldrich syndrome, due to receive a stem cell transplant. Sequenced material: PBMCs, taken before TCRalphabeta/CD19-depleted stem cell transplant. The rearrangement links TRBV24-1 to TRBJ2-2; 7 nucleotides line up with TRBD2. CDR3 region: CATRGRRGTGELFF. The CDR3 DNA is TGTGCCACCAGGGGACGGCGGGGGACCGGGGAGCTGTTTTTT.